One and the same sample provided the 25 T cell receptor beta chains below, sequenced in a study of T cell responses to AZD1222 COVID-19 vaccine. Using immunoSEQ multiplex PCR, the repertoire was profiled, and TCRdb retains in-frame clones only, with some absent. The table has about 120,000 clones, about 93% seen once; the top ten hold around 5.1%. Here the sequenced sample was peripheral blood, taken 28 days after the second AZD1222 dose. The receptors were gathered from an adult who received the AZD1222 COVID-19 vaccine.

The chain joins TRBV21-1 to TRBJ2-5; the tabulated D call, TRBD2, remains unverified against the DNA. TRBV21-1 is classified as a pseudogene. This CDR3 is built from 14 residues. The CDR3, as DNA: TGTGCCAGAGCGCCGGGAGAAGTTATAGAGACCCAGTACTTC. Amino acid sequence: CARAPGEVIETQYF.

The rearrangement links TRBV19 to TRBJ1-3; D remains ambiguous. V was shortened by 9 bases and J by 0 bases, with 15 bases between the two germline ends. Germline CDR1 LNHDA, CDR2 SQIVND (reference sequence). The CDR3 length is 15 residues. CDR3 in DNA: TGTGCCAGCTCCCGACAAGGATTCTCTGGAAACACCATATATTTT. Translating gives CASSRQGFSGNTIYF.

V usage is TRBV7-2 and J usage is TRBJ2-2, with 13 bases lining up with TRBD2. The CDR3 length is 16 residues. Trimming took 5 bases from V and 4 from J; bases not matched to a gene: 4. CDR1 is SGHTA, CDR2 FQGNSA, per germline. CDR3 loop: CASSITSGRATGELFF. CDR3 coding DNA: TGTGCCAGCAGCATTACTAGCGGGAGGGCCACCGGGGAGCTGTTTTTT.

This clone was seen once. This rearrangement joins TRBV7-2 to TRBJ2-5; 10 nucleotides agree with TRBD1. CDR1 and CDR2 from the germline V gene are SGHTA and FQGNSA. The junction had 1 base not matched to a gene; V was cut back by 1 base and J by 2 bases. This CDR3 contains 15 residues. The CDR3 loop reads CASSLGGQGQETQYF. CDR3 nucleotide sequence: TGTGCCAGCAGCTTAGGGGGACAGGGGCAAGAGACCCAGTACTTC.

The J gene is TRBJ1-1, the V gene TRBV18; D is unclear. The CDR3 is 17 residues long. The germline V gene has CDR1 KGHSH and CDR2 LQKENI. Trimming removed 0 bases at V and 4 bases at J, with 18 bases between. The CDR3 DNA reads TGTGCCAGCTCACCACCGGATAGACGGATCTGGGGCACTGAAGCTTTCTTT. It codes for CASSPPDRRIWGTEAFF.

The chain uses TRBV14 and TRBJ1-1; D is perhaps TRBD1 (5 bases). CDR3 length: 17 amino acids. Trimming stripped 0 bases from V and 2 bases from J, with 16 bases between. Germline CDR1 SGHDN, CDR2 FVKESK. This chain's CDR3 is CASSQDGQGIENTEAFF. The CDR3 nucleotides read TGTGCCAGCAGCCAAGACGGGCAGGGTATAGAAAACACTGAAGCTTTCTTT.

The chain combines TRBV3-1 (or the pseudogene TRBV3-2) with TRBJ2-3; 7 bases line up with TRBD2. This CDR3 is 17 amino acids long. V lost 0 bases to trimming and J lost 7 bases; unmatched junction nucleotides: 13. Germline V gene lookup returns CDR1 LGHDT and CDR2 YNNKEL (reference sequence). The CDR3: CASSQDRDYISRHTQYF. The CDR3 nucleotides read TGTGCCAGCAGCCAAGATCGGGACTATATATCGCGCCATACGCAGTATTTT.

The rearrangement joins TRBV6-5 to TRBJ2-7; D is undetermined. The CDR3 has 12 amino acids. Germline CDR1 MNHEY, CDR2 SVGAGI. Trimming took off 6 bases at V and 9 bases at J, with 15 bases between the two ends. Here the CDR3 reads CASSLDNQRQYF. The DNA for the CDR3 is TGTGCCAGCAGCCTCGACAACCAGAGGCAGTACTTC.

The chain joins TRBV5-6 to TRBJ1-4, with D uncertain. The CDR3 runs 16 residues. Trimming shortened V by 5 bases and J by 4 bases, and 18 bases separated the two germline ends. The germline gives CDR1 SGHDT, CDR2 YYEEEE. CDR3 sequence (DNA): TGTGCCAGCAGACGTTGGTCGACCGCGTTTAATGAAAAACTGTTTTTT. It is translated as CASRRWSTAFNEKLFF.

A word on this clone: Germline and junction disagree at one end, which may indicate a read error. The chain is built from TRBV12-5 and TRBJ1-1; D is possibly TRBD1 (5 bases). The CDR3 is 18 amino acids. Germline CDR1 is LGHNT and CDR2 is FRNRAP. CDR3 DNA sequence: TGTGCTAGTGGTTTAATTATAGGTCAGGGTGGGGTGAAAACTGAAGCTTTCTTT. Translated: CASGLIIGQGGVKTEAFF.

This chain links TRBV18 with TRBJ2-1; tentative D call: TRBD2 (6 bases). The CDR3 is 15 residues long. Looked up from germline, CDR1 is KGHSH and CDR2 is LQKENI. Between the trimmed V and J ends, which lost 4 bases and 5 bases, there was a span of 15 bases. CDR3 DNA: TGTGCCAGCTCACTTTCTAGCGATCCCGACAATGAGCAGTTCTTC. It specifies CASSLSSDPDNEQFF.

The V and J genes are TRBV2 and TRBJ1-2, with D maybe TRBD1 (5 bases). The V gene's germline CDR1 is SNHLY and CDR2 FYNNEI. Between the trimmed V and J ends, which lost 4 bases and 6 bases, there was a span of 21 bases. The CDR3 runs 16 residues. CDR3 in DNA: TGTGCCAGCAGTGCTCGTGGGGCGAATCGCGGGCATGGCTACACCTTC. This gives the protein CASSARGANRGHGYTF.

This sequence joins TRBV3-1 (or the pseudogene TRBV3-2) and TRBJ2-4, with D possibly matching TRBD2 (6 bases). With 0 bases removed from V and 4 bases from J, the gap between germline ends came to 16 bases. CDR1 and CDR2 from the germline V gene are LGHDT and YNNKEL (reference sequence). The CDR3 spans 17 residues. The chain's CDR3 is CASSQEGPGGQKNIQYF. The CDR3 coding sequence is TGTGCCAGCAGCCAAGAAGGACCCGGGGGTCAGAAAAACATTCAGTACTTC.

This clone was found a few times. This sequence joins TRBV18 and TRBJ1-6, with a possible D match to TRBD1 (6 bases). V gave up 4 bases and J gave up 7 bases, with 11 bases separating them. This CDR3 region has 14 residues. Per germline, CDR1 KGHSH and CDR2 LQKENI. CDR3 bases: TGTGCCAGCTCACTAGACAGGATCAATTCACCCCTCCACTTT. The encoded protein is CASSLDRINSPLHF.

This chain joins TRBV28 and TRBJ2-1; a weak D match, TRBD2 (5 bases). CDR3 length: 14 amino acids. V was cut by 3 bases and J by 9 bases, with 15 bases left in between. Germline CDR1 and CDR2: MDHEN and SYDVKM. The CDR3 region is CASSLDSPLVEQFF. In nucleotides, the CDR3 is TGTGCCAGCAGTTTGGACTCCCCATTGGTTGAGCAGTTCTTC.

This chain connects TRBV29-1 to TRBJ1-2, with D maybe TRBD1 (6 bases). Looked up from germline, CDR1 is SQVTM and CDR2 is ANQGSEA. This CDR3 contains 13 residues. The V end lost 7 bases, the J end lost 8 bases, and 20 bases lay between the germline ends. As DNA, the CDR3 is TGCAGCGGCTTACAGGGAGGTGAGCGCGGCTACACCTTC. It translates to CSGLQGGERGYTF. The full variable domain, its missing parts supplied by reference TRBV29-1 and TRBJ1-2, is SAVISQKPSRDICQRGTSLTIQCQVDSQVTMMFWYRQQPGQSLTLIATANQGSEATYESGFVIDKFPISRPNLTFSTLTVSNMSPEDSSIYLCSGLQGGERGYTFGSGTRLTVV.

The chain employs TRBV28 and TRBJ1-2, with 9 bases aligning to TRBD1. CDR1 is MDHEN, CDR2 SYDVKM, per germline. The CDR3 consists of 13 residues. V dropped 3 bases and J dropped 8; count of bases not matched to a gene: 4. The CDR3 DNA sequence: TGTGCCAGCAGTTTGGGGGACAGGGTCGGCTACACCTTC. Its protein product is CASSLGDRVGYTF.

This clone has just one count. The CDR3 bases are TGTGCCAGCAGCCCCCCCTCCCGAGGACAGGTCACAGATACGCAGTATTTT. Its protein product is CASSPPSRGQVTDTQYF. This chain uses TRBV16 with TRBJ2-3; 7 nucleotides match TRBD1. The V segment lost 4 bases and the J segment 2 bases; nucleotides outside the gene matches: 12. The CDR3 runs 17 residues. Germline V lookup: CDR1 KGHSY, CDR2 FQNENV.

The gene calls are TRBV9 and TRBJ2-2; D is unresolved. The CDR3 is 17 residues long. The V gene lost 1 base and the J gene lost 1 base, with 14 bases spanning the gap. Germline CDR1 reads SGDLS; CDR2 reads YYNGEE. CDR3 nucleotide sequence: TGTGCCAGCAGCGTAACCCCTGGACCCTTGAACACCGGGGAGCTGTTTTTT. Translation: CASSVTPGPLNTGELFF.

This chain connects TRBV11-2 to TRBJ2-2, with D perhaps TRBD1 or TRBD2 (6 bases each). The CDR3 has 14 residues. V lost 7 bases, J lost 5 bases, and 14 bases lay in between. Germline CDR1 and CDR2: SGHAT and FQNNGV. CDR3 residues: CASTLGGVTGELFF. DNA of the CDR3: TGTGCCAGCACCCTCGGGGGCGTTACCGGGGAGCTGTTTTTT.

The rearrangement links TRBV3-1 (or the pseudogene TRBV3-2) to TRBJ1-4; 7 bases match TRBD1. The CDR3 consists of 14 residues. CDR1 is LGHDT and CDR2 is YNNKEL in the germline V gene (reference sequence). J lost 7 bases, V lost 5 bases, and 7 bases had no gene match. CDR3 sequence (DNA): TGTGCCAGCAGCAAGACAGGGAAGGGTGAAAAACTGTTTTTT. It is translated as CASSKTGKGEKLFF.

DNA for the CDR3: TGTGCCAGCAGCTTAAGGGGGGGCTACAACGAGCAGTACTTC. Translating it yields CASSLRGGYNEQYF. The rearrangement links TRBV5-6 to TRBJ2-7, with a possible D match to TRBD2 (7 bases). Germline-derived CDR1 and CDR2 are SGHDT and YYEEEE. CDR3 length equals 14 residues. Trimming pared 2 bases from V and 5 bases from J, leaving 14 bases between. Full variable domain (remainder filled in from reference TRBV5-6 and TRBJ2-7): DAGVTQSPTHLIKTRGQQVTLRCSPKSGHDTVSWYQQALGQGPQFIFQYYEEEERQRGNFPDRFSGHQFPNYSSELNVNALLLGDSALYLCASSLRGGYNEQYFGPGTRLTVT.

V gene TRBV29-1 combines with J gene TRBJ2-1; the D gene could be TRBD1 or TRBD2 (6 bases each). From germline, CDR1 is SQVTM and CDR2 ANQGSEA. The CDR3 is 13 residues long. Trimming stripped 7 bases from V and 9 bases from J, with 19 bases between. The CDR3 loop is CSALLTGGGEQFF. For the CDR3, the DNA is TGCAGCGCATTACTGACAGGAGGGGGTGAGCAGTTCTTC.

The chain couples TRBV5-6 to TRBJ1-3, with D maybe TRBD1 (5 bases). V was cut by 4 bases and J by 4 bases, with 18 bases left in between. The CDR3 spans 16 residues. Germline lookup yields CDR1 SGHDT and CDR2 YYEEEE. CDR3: CASSTILSGAGNTIYF. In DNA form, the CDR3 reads TGTGCCAGCAGCACTATACTAAGCGGGGCCGGAAACACCATATATTTT. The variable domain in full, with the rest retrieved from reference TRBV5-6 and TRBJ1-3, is DAGVTQSPTHLIKTRGQQVTLRCSPKSGHDTVSWYQQALGQGPQFIFQYYEEEERQRGNFPDRFSGHQFPNYSSELNVNALLLGDSALYLCASSTILSGAGNTIYFGEGSWLTVV.

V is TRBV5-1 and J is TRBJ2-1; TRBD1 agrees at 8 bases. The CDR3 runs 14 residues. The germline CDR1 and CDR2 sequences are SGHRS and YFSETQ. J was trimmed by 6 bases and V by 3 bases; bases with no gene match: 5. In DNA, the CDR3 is TGCGCCAGCAGCTATAAAACAGGGGGCAATGAGCAGTTCTTC. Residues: CASSYKTGGNEQFF.